This TCR beta chain was identified during a study of breast tumors, draining lymph nodes, adjacent tissues. The study, taken as a whole, reports: The lymph node origin of tumor T cells was framed as consistent with a hypothesis, not demonstrated.

The CDR3 totals 12 residues. Germline V gene sequence: CDR1 MNHNS, CDR2 SASEGT. V was shortened by 2 bases and J by 7 bases, with 8 bases between the two germline ends. TCRdb passed the multiplex PCR reads through MiXCR, listing each CDR3 protein once. The sample has about 89,000 distinct CDR3 sequences, approximately 28% seen once. Breast cancer patients provided tissue from their axillary draining lymph nodes. This clonotype came up many times. Its target is not known. This chain links TRBV6-1 with TRBJ2-5, with a tentative D call TRBD2 (6 bases). The material sequenced was axillary lymph node tissue. The TCR sequence derives from a female donor with breast cancer. Some clones in this sample may be carry-over from other donors' samples. The CDR3 region is CASSEWEATQYF. DNA of the CDR3: TGTGCCAGCAGTGAATGGGAGGCGACCCAGTACTTC.